This T cell receptor beta chain was obtained from a study of spatial heterogeneity in lung cancer. Germline V lookup: CDR1 SQVTM, CDR2 ANQGSEA. The CDR3 is made up of 12 amino acids. V lost 6 bases and J 8 bases, leaving 14 bases between the germline ends. TCRdb processed the 5' RACE reads anew with MiXCR; each CDR3 protein has one entry. The repertoire has about 92,000 distinct CDR3 sequences, more than 10% of them found once; the top ten carry over 40%. The time point was: sample taken at primary tumor resection. No cell sorting; template was whole RNA from tumor, lung tissue or PBMC. The source was PBMCs, collected at surgery. The sequence derives from a male donor with early-stage non-small cell lung cancer. The genes are TRBV29-1 and TRBJ2-1; TRBD2 is a possible D gene (5 bases). CDR3 sequence reads: CSVSRNGDEQFF. CDR3 sequence (DNA): TGCAGCGTCTCTCGAAACGGGGATGAGCAGTTCTTC.